Below, one TCR beta chain is given with its context. The TCR beta library used iRepertoire HTBI primers with Arm-PCR amplification of CDR3. TCRdb independently ran MiXCR on the multiplex PCR reads; one entry per CDR3 protein. The sample shows 450,000 to 600,000 distinct CDR3 sequences, about 13% of them seen only once. Indicated time point: newly diagnosed GD, antithyroid drugs for less than 3 months. PBMC RNA was the source of the TCR library. Graves' disease diagnosis followed American Thyroid Association guidelines. The data were obtained in a study of regulatory T cells in long-lasting Graves disease. CDR1 is SGHRS and CDR2 is YFSETQ in the germline V gene. This CDR3 is built from 13 residues. V gave up 0 bases and J gave up 8 bases, with 11 bases separating them. The data were also submitted as part of a second study, on T cells in Graves' hyperthyroidism and ophthalmopathy.

The chain recombines TRBV5-1 with TRBJ1-1; D is unresolved. The source material was peripheral blood mononuclear cells (PBMCs), sampled at new diagnosis, from a patient treated with antithyroid drugs. This clonotype was obtained from a man aged 25 to 40 with Graves disease. The CDR3 is CASSLGTLWEAFF. In DNA form, the CDR3 reads TGCGCCAGCAGCTTGGGTACCCTATGGGAAGCTTTCTTT.